The 8 T cell receptor beta chains presented below share a single source sample, sequenced in a study of blood T cell repertoires in COVID-19. Produced via immunoSEQ multiplex PCR; TCRdb's table is partial and in-frame only. The sample lists hundreds of thousands of clones, roughly 80% occurring once. Input material: peripheral blood. The receptors stem from a woman in her forties or fifties who had recovered from COVID-19.

V usage is TRBV28 and J usage is TRBJ1-2; D ambiguous. The CDR3 runs 16 residues. The V gene's germline CDR1 is MDHEN and CDR2 SYDVKM. Trimming removed 6 bases from V and 1 base from J, with 18 bases in between. The CDR3 DNA is TGTGCCAGCAGGAGTAGACACCCAGTCCTTAACTATGGCTACACCTTC. It codes for CASRSRHPVLNYGYTF.

The chain has TRBV27 and TRBJ1-5; TRBD1 agrees at 7 bases. From germline, CDR1 is MNHEY and CDR2 SMNVEV (reference sequence). V was pared by 6 bases and J by 0 bases, with 8 bases of the junction left unmatched. The length of the CDR3 is 16 residues. CDR3 sequence: CASRRMTGNSNQPQHF. In DNA form, the CDR3 reads TGTGCCAGCAGGAGAATGACAGGGAATAGCAATCAGCCCCAGCATTTT.

The genes are TRBV28 and TRBJ2-4; D remains ambiguous. Germline V lookup: CDR1 MDHEN, CDR2 SYDVKM. The CDR3 is made up of 19 amino acids. V was clipped by 5 bases and J by 0 bases, with 23 bases between them. The CDR3 region has the DNA TGTGCCAGCAGTAAAACCCCTCCACCCGCCTCACTAGCCAAAAACATTCAGTACTTC. Protein sequence: CASSKTPPPASLAKNIQYF.

V is TRBV27 and J is TRBJ1-6; D call uncertain. Trimming removed 6 bases at V and 10 bases at J, with 10 bases between. The CDR3 runs to 12 residues. In germline, CDR1 is MNHEY, CDR2 SMNVEV (reference sequence). CDR3 in amino acids: CASSLRGSPLHF. The DNA of the CDR3 is TGTGCCAGCAGCCTACGCGGGTCACCCCTCCACTTT.

This sequence joins TRBV10-1 and TRBJ2-7; D unresolved. The germline CDR1 and CDR2 sequences are WNHNN and SYGVQD (reference sequence). This CDR3 spans 13 amino acids. V was shortened by 0 bases and J by 7 bases, with 10 bases between the two germline ends. The CDR3 loop is CASSESRTVEQYF. The CDR3 DNA reads as TGCGCCAGCAGTGAGTCAAGAACGGTGGAGCAGTACTTC.

The chain combines TRBV4-3 with TRBJ2-7; the match to TRBD2 covers 7 bases. The CDR3 length is 15 residues. CDR1 is LGHNA and CDR2 is YSLEER in the germline V gene. Trimming cost V 1 base and J 4 bases; bases outside gene matches: 7. As DNA, the CDR3 is TGCGCCAGCAGCCAAGTGGGTAGCGGGCCGTACGAGCAGTACTTC. Encoded protein: CASSQVGSGPYEQYF.

The chain is built from TRBV28 and TRBJ2-3; D not resolved. Germline V gives CDR1 MDHEN, CDR2 SYDVKM. Trimming took 5 bases from V and 2 from J, leaving 2 bases between them. This CDR3 is built from 11 residues. The CDR3 loop is CASSHTDTQYF. DNA of the CDR3: TGTGCCAGCAGTCACACAGATACGCAGTATTTT.

The chain has TRBV14 and TRBJ2-5; no definite D call. Trimming removed 2 bases at V and 3 bases at J, with 10 bases between. From germline, CDR1 is SGHDN and CDR2 FVKESK. The CDR3 runs 14 residues. CDR3 amino acids: CASSQLRVEETQYF. CDR3 sequence (DNA): TGTGCCAGCAGCCAACTACGGGTGGAAGAGACCCAGTACTTC.